This record concerns one T cell receptor (beta chain) sequence. The antigen it recognizes is unknown. No base quality information exists; no much larger clone differs at one position. For this chain, trimming is 1 base at the V end and 3 bases at the J end, and the number of junction bases without a gene match is 9. From the cysteine up to the phenylalanine, the CDR3 has a length of 17 residues. CDR3 DNA only is kept here, 51 bases in frame from base 1. CDR1 and CDR2 are read off the germline V gene as MGHRA and YSYEKL. Genomic DNA was isolated from the sorted cells so that the TCRbeta CDR3 region could be sequenced. TCRbeta CDR3 regions were sequenced using the immunoSEQ Assay. TCRdb mirrors the immuneACCESS table, restricted to in-frame sequences. Some clones are absent from its copies; in checked studies, under half trace to an unresolved V gene, and the reason for the others is unknown. Here the sample has 65,000 to 90,000 clones; almost 85% occur a single time. 5% of the sample rests with the top ten.

The sample originates from a study of OX40 agonist ivuxolimab in advanced cancers. In terms of the full investigation: Ivuxolimab was a fully human IgG2 agonistic monoclonal antibody targeting the costimulatory receptor OX40 (CD134). Intravenous ivuxolimab was administered to patients every 2 weeks at six dose levels: 0.01, 0.1, 0.3, 1.5, 3 and 10 mg/kg. Partial responses were achieved by three dose-escalation patients, of whom one had hepatocellular carcinoma and two had cutaneous melanoma. In the dose-escalation cohort, 82.7% of patients were male, and the mean age was approximately 60 years, with a range of about 23 to 85. The paper covers the monotherapy dose-escalation part of the phase I ivuxolimab trial, which included N of about 50 patients. Prior anti-PD-1, anti-PD-L1 or anti-CTLA-4 therapy was permitted, and checkpoint inhibitors had been received by under 50% of dose-escalation patients. Peripheral TCRbeta sequencing was intended to test whether TCR sequence diversity was altered and clonal T-cell expansion was caused by ivuxolimab. Of the 50 to 55 patients in dose escalation, about 20 had hepatocellular carcinoma, some 15 had melanoma, 9 had renal cell carcinoma and 9 had head and neck cancer.

Broader findings and caveats from the paper: After ivuxolimab, CD8+ T cells had more expanded clones than CD4+ T cells on average. In partial responders in the 0.1-3.0 mg/kg groups, normalized peripheral clonal expansion was found to be among the lowest, especially among CD8+ T cells. Antigen specificity was not determined for the clonally expanded peripheral T cells. Low levels of normalized T-cell clonal expansion were also seen in some patients who did not respond. At doses of 0.1 to 3.0 mg/kg, clonal expansion of both CD4+ and CD8+ blood T cells was observed from baseline to week 6.

Patients with autoimmune disease history or receiving systemic immunosuppression were excluded from the trial. In every dose cohort, peripheral blood was drawn for TCR sequencing at baseline, cycle 4 day 1, and cycle 7 day 1. The samples were drawn from a first-in-human, open-label, multicenter phase I dose-escalation trial of ivuxolimab. Adults with locally advanced or metastatic head and neck squamous cell, hepatocellular, melanoma or renal cell carcinoma were enrolled in the trial. Before TCR sequencing, CD4+ and CD8+ T cells were separately sorted from peripheral blood. This TCR was sampled from an adult with an advanced solid tumor such as melanoma, head and neck, liver or kidney cancer. The starting material was CD4+ or CD8+ T cells sorted from blood, obtained in a trial of the OX40 agonist ivuxolimab. The chain couples TRBV4-1 to TRBJ2-3; 8 junctional bases match TRBD2. The DNA sequence is as follows: TGCGCCAGCAGCCAAGCTGGCCCCGGGGGGGATACAGATACGCAGTATTTT. It specifies CASSQAGPGGDTDTQYF.